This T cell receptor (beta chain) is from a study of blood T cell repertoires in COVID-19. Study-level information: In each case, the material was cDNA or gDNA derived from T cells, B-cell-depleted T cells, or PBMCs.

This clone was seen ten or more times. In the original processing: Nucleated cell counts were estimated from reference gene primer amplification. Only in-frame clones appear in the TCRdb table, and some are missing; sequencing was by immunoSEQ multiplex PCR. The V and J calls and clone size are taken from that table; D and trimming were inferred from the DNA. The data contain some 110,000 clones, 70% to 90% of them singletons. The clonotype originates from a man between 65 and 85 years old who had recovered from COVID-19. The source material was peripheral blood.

The CDR3 coding sequence is TGTGCCTTCCCGGGGACTCCTAACTATGGCTACACCTTC. Encoded protein: CAFPGTPNYGYTF. The chain uses TRBV30 and TRBJ1-2, with a possible D match to TRBD1 (5 bases). V was pared by 7 bases and J by 0 bases, with 12 bases between. CDR3 length equals 13 residues. CDR1 is GTSNPN and CDR2 is SVGIG in the germline V gene (reference sequence).